Each of the 15 T cell receptor beta chains below was sequenced from the same sample in a study of shared clonotypes between healthy human individuals. TCRdb's table, derived via immunoSEQ multiplex PCR, lists solely in-frame clones and lacks some. In the table there are roughly 2.4 million clones, nearly 97% of which are singletons. The source material was naive CD4+ T cells sorted from blood. Subset: CD45RA+ positively selected. These receptors originate from a man between 18 and 35 years old in good health.

This sequence joins TRBV7-9 and TRBJ2-7; D unresolved. CDR1 is SEHNR and CDR2 is FQNEAQ in the germline V gene (reference sequence). The V and J ends lost 1 base and 5 bases respectively, with 9 bases between them. CDR3 length equals 13 residues. CDR3 in DNA: TGTGCCAGCAGCTTAGGAGAAATCAACGAGCAGTACTTC. Protein sequence: CASSLGEINEQYF.

A remark on this clone: The same CDR3 is also encoded by other DNA sequences in this sample. The chain employs TRBV6-5 and TRBJ2-5, with D possibly TRBD2 on 6 matching bases. This CDR3 is built from 13 residues. Trimming took off 5 bases at V and 5 bases at J, with 12 bases between the two ends. Germline-derived CDR1 and CDR2 are MNHEY and SVGAGI. The CDR3, as DNA: TGTGCCAGCAGTGCGCCAGGGAGGGAGACCCAGTACTTC. Its protein product is CASSAPGRETQYF.

The gene calls are TRBV6-5 and TRBJ2-2; 14 bases are shared with TRBD2. Trimming at V came to 6 bases and at J to 5 bases, leaving 2 bases not matched to a gene. CDR3 length: 15 amino acids. Germline V lookup: CDR1 MNHEY, CDR2 SVGAGI. CDR3 sequence reads: CASRGLAGETGELFF. CDR3 nucleotides: TGTGCCAGCAGGGGACTAGCGGGAGAGACCGGGGAGCTGTTTTTT.

The J gene is TRBJ1-2, the V gene TRBV18; the match to TRBD1 covers 7 bases. Trimming cost V 5 bases and J 4 bases; bases outside gene matches: 10. The CDR3 has 15 amino acids. The germline V gene encodes CDR1 KGHSH and CDR2 LQKENI. CDR3 sequence reads: CASSTGQRAGYGYTF. DNA of the CDR3: TGTGCCAGCTCAACGGGACAGCGGGCGGGCTATGGCTACACCTTC.

The chain is built from TRBV11-2 and TRBJ2-2; TRBD1 or TRBD2 may be the D gene (5 bases each). The germline V gene encodes CDR1 SGHAT and CDR2 FQNNGV. Trimming removed 6 bases at V and 2 bases at J, with 16 bases between. The CDR3 sequence is 16 residues long. The CDR3 loop reads CASRSPGRRNTGELFF. As DNA, the CDR3 is TGTGCCAGCAGATCCCCGGGACGGAGAAACACCGGGGAGCTGTTTTTT.

The chain recombines TRBV6-5 with TRBJ2-1; TRBD1 matches at 7 bases. After removal of 6 bases from V and 11 bases from J, the junction contained 13 bases not matched to a gene. The CDR3 loop spans 14 amino acids. Per the germline V gene, CDR1 is MNHEY and CDR2 is SVGAGI. The CDR3 coding sequence is TGTGCCAGCAGCCCTCGACAGGGATTGAATAAGCAGTTCTTC. Protein sequence: CASSPRQGLNKQFF.

The chain couples TRBV7-2 to TRBJ2-2; D is unresolved. Trimming removed 3 bases from V and 5 bases from J, with 7 bases in between. CDR3 length: 13 residues. The germline gives CDR1 SGHTA, CDR2 FQGNSA. The CDR3 nucleotides read TGTGCCAGCAGCTTCGGCGTTACCGGGGAGCTGTTTTTT. Its protein product is CASSFGVTGELFF.

The chain recombines TRBV5-1 with TRBJ2-3, with 9 bases fitting TRBD1. The CDR3 has 13 residues. The germline CDR1 and CDR2 sequences are SGHRS and YFSETQ. Trimming removed 0 bases from V and 8 bases from J; junction bases left unmatched: 1. Here the CDR3 reads CASSLGQGGTQYF. In nucleotides, the CDR3 is TGCGCCAGCAGCTTGGGACAGGGGGGTACGCAGTATTTT.

V gene TRBV25-1 combines with J gene TRBJ1-6, with D perhaps TRBD1 (6 bases). The CDR3 has 15 amino acids. V lost 3 bases and J 6 bases, leaving 12 bases between the germline ends. Germline V lookup: CDR1 MGHDK, CDR2 SYGVNS. The chain's CDR3 is CASSDAQGTNSPLHF. In nucleotides, the CDR3 is TGTGCCAGCAGTGACGCGCAGGGGACTAATTCACCCCTCCACTTT.

A remark on this clone: This CDR3 is also generated by other DNA sequences in the sample. This chain uses TRBV5-1 with TRBJ2-1, with D hard to call. The CDR3 is 12 residues long. The germline gives CDR1 SGHRS, CDR2 YFSETQ. Trimming removed 0 bases from V and 5 bases from J, with 3 bases in between. CDR3 in amino acids: CASSLEDNEQFF. The CDR3 DNA is TGCGCCAGCAGCTTGGAGGACAATGAGCAGTTCTTC.

This sequence joins TRBV5-1 and TRBJ1-4, with a weak D call TRBD1 (6 bases). This CDR3 is 18 amino acids long. CDR1 is SGHRS and CDR2 is YFSETQ in the germline V gene. V was trimmed by 4 bases and J by 3 bases, leaving 22 bases between them. This CDR3 reads CASSLGHRDQSANEKLFF. The CDR3 DNA reads TGCGCCAGCAGCCTAGGCCACAGGGATCAATCGGCTAATGAAAAACTGTTTTTT.

Turning to this clone: This same CDR3 is encoded by further DNA sequences in the sample. V is TRBV7-2 and J is TRBJ2-5, with TRBD1 as a possible D gene (6 bases). Germline V CDR1 and CDR2: SGHTA, FQGNSA. V lost 5 bases and J lost 5, with 9 bases in between. The CDR3 consists of 12 residues. CDR3 amino acids: CASSLRGETQYF. The CDR3 bases are TGTGCCAGCAGCCTAAGGGGGGAGACCCAGTACTTC.

The chain recombines TRBV5-1 with TRBJ1-1; possible D gene TRBD1, 6 bases. V was pared by 4 bases and J by 2 bases, with 12 bases between. This CDR3 is 14 amino acids long. The germline V gene has CDR1 SGHRS and CDR2 YFSETQ. CDR3 coding DNA: TGCGCCAGCAGCCTACTGACAGGAAACACTGAAGCTTTCTTT. The encoded protein is CASSLLTGNTEAFF. The variable domain in full, with the rest retrieved from reference TRBV5-1 and TRBJ1-1, is KAGVTQTPRYLIKTRGQQVTLSCSPISGHRSVSWYQQTPGQGLQFLFEYFSETQRNKGNFPGRFSGRQFSNSRSEMNVSTLELGDSALYLCASSLLTGNTEAFFGQGTRLTVV.

The V call is TRBV19, the J call TRBJ2-7; D is unresolved. Germline V lookup: CDR1 LNHDA, CDR2 SQIVND (reference sequence). V was clipped by 3 bases and J by 5 bases, with 14 bases between them. This CDR3 spans 14 amino acids. CDR3 residues: CASSIQKGTHEQYF. For the CDR3, the DNA is TGTGCCAGTAGTATTCAGAAGGGAACCCACGAGCAGTACTTC.

Remarks on this clone: The sample contains more than one DNA sequence encoding this CDR3. This chain connects TRBV2 to TRBJ2-4; D is unresolved. Trimming took 6 bases from V and 1 from J, leaving 7 bases between them. The germline gives CDR1 SNHLY, CDR2 FYNNEI. The CDR3 consists of 13 residues. The CDR3 nucleotides are TGTGCCAGCAGGCCAGAGGCCAAAAACATTCAGTACTTC. Translating it yields CASRPEAKNIQYF.